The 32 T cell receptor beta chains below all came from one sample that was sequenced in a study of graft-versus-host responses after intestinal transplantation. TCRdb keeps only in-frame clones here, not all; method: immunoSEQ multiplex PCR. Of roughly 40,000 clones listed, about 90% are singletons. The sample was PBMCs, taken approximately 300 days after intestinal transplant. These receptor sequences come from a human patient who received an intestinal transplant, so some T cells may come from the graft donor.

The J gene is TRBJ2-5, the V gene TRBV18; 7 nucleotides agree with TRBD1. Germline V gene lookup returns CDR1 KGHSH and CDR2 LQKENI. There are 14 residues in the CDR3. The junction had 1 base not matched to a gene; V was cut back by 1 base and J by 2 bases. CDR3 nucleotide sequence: TGTGCCAGCTCACCACAGGGACAGCAAGAGACCCAGTACTTC. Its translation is CASSPQGQQETQYF.

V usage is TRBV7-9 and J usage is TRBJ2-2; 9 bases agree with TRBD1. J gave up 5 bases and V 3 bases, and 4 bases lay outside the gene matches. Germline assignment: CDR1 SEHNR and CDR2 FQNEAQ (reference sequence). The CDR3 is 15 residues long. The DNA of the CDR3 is TGTGCCAGCAGCTTCACAGGGGGCGGGACCGGGGAGCTGTTTTTT. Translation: CASSFTGGGTGELFF.

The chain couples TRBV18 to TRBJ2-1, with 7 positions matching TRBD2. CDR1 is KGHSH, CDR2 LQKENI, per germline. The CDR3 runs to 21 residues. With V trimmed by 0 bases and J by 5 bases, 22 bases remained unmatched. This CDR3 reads CASSPPVWEPSKLASNNEQFF. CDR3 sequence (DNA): TGTGCCAGCTCACCACCGGTTTGGGAACCCAGTAAACTAGCGTCCAACAATGAGCAGTTCTTC. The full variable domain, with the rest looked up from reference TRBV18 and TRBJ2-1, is NAGVMQNPRHLVRRRGQEARLRCSPMKGHSHVYWYRQLPEEGLKFMVYLQKENIIDESGMPKERFSAEFPKEGPSILRIQQVVRGDSAAYFCASSPPVWEPSKLASNNEQFFGPGTRLTVL.

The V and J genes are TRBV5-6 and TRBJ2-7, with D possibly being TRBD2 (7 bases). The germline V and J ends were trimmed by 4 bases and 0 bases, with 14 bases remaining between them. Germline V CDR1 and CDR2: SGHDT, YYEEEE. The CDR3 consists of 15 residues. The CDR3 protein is CASSKGGGYSYEQYF. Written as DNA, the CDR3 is TGTGCCAGCAGCAAAGGGGGGGGATACTCCTACGAGCAGTACTTC. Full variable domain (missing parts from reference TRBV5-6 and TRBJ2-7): DAGVTQSPTHLIKTRGQQVTLRCSPKSGHDTVSWYQQALGQGPQFIFQYYEEEERQRGNFPDRFSGHQFPNYSSELNVNALLLGDSALYLCASSKGGGYSYEQYFGPGTRLTVT.

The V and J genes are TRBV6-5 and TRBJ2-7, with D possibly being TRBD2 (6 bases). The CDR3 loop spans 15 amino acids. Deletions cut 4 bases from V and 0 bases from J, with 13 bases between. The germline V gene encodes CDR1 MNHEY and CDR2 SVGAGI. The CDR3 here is CASSLGGPSSYEQYF. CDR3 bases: TGTGCCAGCAGTTTGGGGGGTCCGAGCTCCTACGAGCAGTACTTC.

CDR3 sequence reads: CASSEPRGLQETQYF. CDR3 sequence (DNA): TGTGCCAGCAGTGAACCGAGGGGACTACAAGAGACCCAGTACTTC. The rearrangement joins TRBV6-1 to TRBJ2-5, with 7 bases lining up with TRBD2. Germline V gene sequence: CDR1 MNHNS, CDR2 SASEGT. The CDR3 length is 15 residues. V dropped 2 bases and J dropped 2; count of bases not matched to a gene: 5.

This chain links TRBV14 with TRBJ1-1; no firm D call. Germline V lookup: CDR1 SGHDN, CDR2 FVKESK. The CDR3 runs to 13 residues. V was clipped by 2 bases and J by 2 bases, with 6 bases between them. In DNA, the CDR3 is TGTGCCAGCAGCCAATTGGGAAACACTGAAGCTTTCTTT. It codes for CASSQLGNTEAFF.

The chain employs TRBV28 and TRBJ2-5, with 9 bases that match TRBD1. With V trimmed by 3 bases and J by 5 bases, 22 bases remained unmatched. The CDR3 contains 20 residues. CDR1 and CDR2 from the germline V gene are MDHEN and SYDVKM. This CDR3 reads CASSFFTGGGGLDRRETQYF. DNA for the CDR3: TGTGCCAGCAGTTTTTTTACAGGGGGCGGGGGACTCGACAGGAGGGAGACCCAGTACTTC.

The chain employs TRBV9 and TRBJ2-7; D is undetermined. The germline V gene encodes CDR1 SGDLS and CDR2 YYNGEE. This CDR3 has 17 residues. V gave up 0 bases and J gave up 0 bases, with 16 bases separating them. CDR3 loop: CASSVGPGDVYSYEQYF. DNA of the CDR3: TGTGCCAGCAGCGTAGGACCAGGAGACGTCTACTCCTACGAGCAGTACTTC. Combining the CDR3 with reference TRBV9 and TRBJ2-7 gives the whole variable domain DSGVTQTPKHLITATGQRVTLRCSPRSGDLSVYWYQQSLDQGLQFLIQYYNGEERAKGNILERFSAQQFPDLHSELNLSSLELGDSALYFCASSVGPGDVYSYEQYFGPGTRLTVT.

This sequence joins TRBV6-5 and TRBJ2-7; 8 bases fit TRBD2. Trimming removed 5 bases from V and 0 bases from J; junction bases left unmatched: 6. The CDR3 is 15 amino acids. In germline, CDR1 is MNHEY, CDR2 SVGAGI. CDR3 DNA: TGTGCCAGCAGTCCCGGTAGCGGGATCTCCTACGAGCAGTACTTC. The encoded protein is CASSPGSGISYEQYF.

The CDR3 protein is CASSLAGSGANVLTF. The CDR3 nucleotides are TGCGCCAGCAGCTTGGCCGGCTCTGGGGCCAACGTCCTGACTTTC. This chain links TRBV5-1 with TRBJ2-6; D is undetermined. This CDR3 region has 15 residues. The V end lost 0 bases, the J end lost 0 bases, and 4 bases lay between the germline ends. CDR1 is SGHRS and CDR2 is YFSETQ in the germline V gene.

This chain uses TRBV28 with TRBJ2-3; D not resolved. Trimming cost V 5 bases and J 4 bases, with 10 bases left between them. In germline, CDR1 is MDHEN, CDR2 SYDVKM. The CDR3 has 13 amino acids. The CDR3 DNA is TGTGCCAGCAGTCTTGTTCGGCCAGATACGCAGTATTTT. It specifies CASSLVRPDTQYF.

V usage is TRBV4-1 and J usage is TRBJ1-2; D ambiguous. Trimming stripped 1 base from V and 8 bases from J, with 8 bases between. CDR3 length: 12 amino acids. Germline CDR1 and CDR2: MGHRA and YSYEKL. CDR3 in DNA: TGCGCCAGCAGCCAAGGAGGTGACGGCTACACCTTC. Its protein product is CASSQGGDGYTF.

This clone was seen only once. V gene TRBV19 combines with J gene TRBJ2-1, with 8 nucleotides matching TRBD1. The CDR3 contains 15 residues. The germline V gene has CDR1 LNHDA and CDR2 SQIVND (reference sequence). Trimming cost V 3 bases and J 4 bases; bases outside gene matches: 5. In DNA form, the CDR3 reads TGTGCCAGTAGTATCGGAACAGGGGGGTACAATGAGCAGTTCTTC. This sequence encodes CASSIGTGGYNEQFF.

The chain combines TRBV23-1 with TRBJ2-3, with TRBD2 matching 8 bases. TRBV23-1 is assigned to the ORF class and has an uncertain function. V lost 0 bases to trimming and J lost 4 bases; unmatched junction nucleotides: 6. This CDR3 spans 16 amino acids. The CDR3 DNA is TGCGCCAGCAGTCAATCGGCCCGGGGGGGCGCAGATACGCAGTATTTT. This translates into CASSQSARGGADTQYF.

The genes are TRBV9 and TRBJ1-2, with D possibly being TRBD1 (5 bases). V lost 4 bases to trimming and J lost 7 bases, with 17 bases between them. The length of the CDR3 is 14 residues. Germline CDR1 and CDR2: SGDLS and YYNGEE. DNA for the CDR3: TGTGCCAGCAGCCCCGCGGCAGTTAGGGGTGGCTACACCTTC. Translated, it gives CASSPAAVRGGYTF.

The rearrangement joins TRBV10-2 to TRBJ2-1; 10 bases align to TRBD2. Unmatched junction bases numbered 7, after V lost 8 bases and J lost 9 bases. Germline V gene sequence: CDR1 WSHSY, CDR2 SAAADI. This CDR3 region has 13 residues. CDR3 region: CASHSGRAVEQFF. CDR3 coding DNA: TGCGCCAGCCACAGCGGGAGGGCCGTTGAGCAGTTCTTC.

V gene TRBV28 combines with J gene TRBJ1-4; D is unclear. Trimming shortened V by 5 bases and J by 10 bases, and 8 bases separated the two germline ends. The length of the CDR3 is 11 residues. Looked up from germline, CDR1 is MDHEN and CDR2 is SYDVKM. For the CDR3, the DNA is TGTGCCAGCAGTCCAGGCAGAAAACTGTTTTTT. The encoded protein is CASSPGRKLFF.

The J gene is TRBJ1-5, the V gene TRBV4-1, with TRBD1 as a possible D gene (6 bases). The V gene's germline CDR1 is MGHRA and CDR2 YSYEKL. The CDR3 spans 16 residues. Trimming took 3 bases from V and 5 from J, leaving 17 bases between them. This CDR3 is CASSHPLTGLHQPQHF. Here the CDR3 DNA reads TGCGCCAGCAGCCACCCCCTGACAGGCCTCCATCAGCCCCAGCATTTT.

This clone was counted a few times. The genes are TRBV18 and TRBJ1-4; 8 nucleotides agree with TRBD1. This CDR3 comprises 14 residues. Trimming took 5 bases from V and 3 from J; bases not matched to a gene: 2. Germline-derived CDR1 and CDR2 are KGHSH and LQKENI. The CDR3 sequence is CASSEDRANEKLFF. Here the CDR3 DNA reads TGTGCCAGCTCAGAGGACAGGGCTAATGAAAAACTGTTTTTT.

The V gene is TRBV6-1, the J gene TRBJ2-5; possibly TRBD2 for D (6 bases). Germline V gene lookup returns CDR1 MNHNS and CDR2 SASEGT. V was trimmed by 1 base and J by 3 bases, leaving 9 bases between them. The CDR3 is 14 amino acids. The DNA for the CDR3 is TGTGCCAGCAGTGAAGGTACGGGAGAAGAGACCCAGTACTTC. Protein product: CASSEGTGEETQYF.

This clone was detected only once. The CDR3 DNA sequence: TGTGCCAGCACGCCGACGGGGGGGTTCCAAGAGACCCAGTACTTC. This encodes CASTPTGGFQETQYF. The chain uses TRBV6-5 and TRBJ2-5; 8 bases are a match to TRBD2. V was pared by 7 bases and J by 1 base, with 8 bases of the junction left unmatched. The germline V gene encodes CDR1 MNHEY and CDR2 SVGAGI. The CDR3 totals 15 residues.

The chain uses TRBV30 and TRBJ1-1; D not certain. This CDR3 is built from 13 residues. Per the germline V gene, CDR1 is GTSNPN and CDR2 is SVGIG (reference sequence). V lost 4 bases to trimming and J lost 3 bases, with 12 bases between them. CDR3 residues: CAWTMTGHTEAFF. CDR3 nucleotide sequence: TGTGCCTGGACCATGACCGGACACACTGAAGCTTTCTTT.

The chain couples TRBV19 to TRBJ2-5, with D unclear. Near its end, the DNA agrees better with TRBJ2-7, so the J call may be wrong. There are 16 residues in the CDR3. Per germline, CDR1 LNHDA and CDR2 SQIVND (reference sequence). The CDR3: CASSKSLQSTFYEQYF. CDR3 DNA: TGTGCCAGTAGTAAAAGCCTCCAATCGACCTTTTACGAGCAGTACTTC.

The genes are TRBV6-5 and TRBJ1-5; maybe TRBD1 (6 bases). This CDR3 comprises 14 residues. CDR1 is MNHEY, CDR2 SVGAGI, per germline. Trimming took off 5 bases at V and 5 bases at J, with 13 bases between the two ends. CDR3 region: CASSEDRRYQPQHF. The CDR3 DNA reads TGTGCCAGCAGTGAGGACAGACGATATCAGCCCCAGCATTTT.

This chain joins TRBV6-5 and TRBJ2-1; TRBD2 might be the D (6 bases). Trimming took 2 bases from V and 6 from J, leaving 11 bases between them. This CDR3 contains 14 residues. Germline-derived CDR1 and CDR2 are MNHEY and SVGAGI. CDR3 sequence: CASSYGLASNEQFF. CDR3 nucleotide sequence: TGTGCCAGCAGTTACGGGCTAGCGAGCAATGAGCAGTTCTTC.

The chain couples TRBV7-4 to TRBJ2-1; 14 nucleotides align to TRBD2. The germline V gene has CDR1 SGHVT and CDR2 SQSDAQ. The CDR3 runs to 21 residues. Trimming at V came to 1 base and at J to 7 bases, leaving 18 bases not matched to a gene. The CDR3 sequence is CASSLGGGTSGSSRWWNEQFF. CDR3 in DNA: TGTGCCAGCAGCTTAGGGGGCGGGACTAGCGGGAGTTCCCGATGGTGGAATGAGCAGTTCTTC. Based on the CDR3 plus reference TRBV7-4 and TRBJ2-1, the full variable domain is GAGVSQSPRYKVAKRGRDVALRCDSISGHVTLYWYRQTLGQGSEVLTYSQSDAQRDKSGRPSGRFSAERPERSVSTLKIQRTEQGDSAVYLCASSLGGGTSGSSRWWNEQFFGPGTRLTVL.

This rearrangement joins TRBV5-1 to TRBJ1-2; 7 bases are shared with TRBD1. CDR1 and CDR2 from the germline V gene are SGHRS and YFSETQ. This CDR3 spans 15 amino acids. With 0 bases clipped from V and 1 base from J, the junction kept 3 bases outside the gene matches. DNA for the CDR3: TGCGCCAGCAGCTTGGTAGGGGGCGATAACTATGGCTACACCTTC. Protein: CASSLVGGDNYGYTF.

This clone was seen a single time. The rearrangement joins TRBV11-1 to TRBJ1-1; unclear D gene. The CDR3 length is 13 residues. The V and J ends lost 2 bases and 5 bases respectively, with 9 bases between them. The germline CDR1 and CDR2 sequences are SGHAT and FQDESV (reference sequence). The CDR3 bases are TGTGCCAGCAGCTTAATGAGAGGGACTGAAGCTTTCTTT. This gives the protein CASSLMRGTEAFF.

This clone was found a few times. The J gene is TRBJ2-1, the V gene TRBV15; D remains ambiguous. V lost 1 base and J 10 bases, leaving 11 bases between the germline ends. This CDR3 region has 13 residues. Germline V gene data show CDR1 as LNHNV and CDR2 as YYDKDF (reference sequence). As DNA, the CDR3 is TGTGCCACCAGCAGAGCAGCTTGGAAGGAGCAGTTCTTC. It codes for CATSRAAWKEQFF.

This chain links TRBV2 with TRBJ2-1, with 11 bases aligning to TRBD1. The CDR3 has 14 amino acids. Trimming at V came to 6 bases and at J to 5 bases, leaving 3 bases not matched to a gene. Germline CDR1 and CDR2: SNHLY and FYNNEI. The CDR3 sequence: CASSQDRGHNEQFF. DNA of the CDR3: TGTGCCAGCAGCCAGGACAGGGGGCACAATGAGCAGTTCTTC.

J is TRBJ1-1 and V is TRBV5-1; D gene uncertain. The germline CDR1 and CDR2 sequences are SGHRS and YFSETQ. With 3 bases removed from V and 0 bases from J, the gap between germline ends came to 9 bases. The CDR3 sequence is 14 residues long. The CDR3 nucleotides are TGCGCCAGCAGCTCGGTGGGGATGAACACTGAAGCTTTCTTT. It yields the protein CASSSVGMNTEAFF.